This T cell receptor (beta chain) appears in the sequencing data of a study of blood T cell repertoires in COVID-19. Background on the study: Acute and convalescent COVID-19 samples came from the United States, Italy and Spain. In each case, the material was cDNA or gDNA derived from T cells, B-cell-depleted T cells, or PBMCs.

The CDR3 consists of 14 residues. The V and J ends lost 2 bases and 0 bases respectively, with 5 bases between them. Germline assignment: CDR1 MNHEY and CDR2 SMNVEV (reference sequence). As handled by the study authors: Amplification with reference gene primers provided the estimates of nucleated cell counts. Clones were sequenced by immunoSEQ multiplex PCR, and TCRdb holds only the in-frame ones, with some missing. Clone size and the V and J calls come from that table; the DNA yielded D and trimming. This sample yields 110,000 to 150,000 clones, of which about 86% are seen a single time; roughly 8.2% belongs to the top ten.

The receptor's source is a human donor in a cohort sampled during active COVID-19. The J gene is TRBJ1-5, the V gene TRBV27; D is unclear. Sequencing was performed on peripheral blood. CDR3 sequence (DNA): TGTGCCAGCAGTTTAACTTATAGCAATCAGCCCCAGCATTTT. Translation gives CASSLTYSNQPQHF.